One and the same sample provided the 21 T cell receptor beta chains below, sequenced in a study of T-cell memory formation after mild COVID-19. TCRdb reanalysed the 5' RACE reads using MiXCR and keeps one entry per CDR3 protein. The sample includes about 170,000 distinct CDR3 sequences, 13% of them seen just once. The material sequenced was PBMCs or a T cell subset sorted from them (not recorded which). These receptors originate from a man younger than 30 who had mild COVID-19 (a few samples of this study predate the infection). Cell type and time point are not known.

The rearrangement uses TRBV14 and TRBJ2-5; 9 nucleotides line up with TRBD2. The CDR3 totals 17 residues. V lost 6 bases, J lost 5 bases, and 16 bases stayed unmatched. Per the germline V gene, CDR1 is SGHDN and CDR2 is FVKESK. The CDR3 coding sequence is TGTGCCAGCAGTCCGGAGACCGGGACTAGCTATCGGGAGACCCAGTACTTC. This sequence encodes CASSPETGTSYRETQYF. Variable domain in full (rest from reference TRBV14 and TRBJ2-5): EAGVTQFPSHSVIEKGQTVTLRCDPISGHDNLYWYRRVMGKEIKFLLHFVKESKQDESGMPNNRFLAERTGGTYSTLKVQPAELEDSGVYFCASSPETGTSYRETQYFGPGTRLLVL.

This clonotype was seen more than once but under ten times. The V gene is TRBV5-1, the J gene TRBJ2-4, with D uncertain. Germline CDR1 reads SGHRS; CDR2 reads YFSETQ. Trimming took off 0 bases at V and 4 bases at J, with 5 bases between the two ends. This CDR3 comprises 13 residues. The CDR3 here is CASSLDTKNIQYF. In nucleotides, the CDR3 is TGCGCCAGCAGCTTGGACACGAAAAACATTCAGTACTTC.

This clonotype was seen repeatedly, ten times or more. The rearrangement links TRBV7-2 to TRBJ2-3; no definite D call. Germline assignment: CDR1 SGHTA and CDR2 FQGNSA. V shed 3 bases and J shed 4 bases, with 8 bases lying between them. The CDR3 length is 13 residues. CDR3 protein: CASSFRFPDTQYF. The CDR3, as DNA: TGTGCCAGCAGCTTCAGGTTCCCAGATACGCAGTATTTT.

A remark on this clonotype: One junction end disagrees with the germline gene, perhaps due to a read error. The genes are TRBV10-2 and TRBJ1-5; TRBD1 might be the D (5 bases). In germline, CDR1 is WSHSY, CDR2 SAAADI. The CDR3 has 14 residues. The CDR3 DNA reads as TGCGCCAGCACCTTGACAGCGAGCAATAAGCCCCAGCATTTT. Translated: CASTLTASNKPQHF.

CDR3 DNA: TGTGCCAGCAGTTTCGGCAGCTCTGGAAACACCATATATTTT. Amino acids: CASSFGSSGNTIYF. The V and J genes are TRBV12-3 or TRBV12-4 and TRBJ1-3; D remains ambiguous. V lost 3 bases and J lost 0, with 6 bases in between. This CDR3 has 14 amino acids.

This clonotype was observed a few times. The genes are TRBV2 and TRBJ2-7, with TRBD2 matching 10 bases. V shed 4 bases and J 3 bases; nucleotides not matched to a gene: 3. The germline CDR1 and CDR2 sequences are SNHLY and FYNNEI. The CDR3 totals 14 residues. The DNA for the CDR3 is TGTGCCAGCAGTGGGACTAGCGGAGTCTACGAGCAGTACTTC. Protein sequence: CASSGTSGVYEQYF.

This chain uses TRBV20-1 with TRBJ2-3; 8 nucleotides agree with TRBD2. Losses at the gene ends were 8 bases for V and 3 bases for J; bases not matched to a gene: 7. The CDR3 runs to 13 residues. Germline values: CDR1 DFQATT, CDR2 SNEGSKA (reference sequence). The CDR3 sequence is CSQEGLGTDTQYF. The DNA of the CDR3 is TGCAGTCAGGAGGGACTAGGTACAGATACGCAGTATTTT.

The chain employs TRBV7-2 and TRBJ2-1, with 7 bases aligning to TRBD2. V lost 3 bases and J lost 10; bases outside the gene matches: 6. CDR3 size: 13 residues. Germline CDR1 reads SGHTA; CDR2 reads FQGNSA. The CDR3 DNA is TGTGCCAGCAGCTTCTCGGGGGGAGGAGAGCAGTTCTTC. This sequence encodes CASSFSGGGEQFF.

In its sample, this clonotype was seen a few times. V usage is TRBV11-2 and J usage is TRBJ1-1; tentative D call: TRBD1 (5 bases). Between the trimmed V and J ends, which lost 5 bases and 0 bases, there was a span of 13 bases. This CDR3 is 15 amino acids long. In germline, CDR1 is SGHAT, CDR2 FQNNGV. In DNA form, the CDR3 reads TGTGCCAGCAGCCAGGGACGAAGTATGAACACTGAAGCTTTCTTT. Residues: CASSQGRSMNTEAFF.

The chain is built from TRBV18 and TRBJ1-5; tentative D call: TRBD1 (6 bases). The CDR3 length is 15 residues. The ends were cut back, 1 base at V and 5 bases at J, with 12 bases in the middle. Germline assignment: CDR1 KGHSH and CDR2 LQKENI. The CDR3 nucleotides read TGTGCCAGCTCACCACGGCAGGGGCGAGATCAGCCCCAGCATTTT. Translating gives CASSPRQGRDQPQHF.

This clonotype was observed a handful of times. CDR3 sequence reads: CASRRGFRTDTQYF. CDR3 in DNA: TGTGCCAGCAGACGGGGGTTCCGCACAGATACGCAGTATTTT. The V gene is TRBV12-3 or TRBV12-4, the J gene TRBJ2-3; D is perhaps TRBD2 (6 bases). The V and J ends lost 6 bases and 1 base respectively, with 11 bases between them. The CDR3 totals 14 residues.

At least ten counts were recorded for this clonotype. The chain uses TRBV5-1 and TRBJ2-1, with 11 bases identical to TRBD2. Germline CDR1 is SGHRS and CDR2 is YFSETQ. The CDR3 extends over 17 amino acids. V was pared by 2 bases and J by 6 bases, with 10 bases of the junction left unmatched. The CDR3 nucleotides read TGCGCCAGCAGCTTAAGACTAGCGGGGCGGGTACGCAATGAGCAGTTCTTC. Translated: CASSLRLAGRVRNEQFF.

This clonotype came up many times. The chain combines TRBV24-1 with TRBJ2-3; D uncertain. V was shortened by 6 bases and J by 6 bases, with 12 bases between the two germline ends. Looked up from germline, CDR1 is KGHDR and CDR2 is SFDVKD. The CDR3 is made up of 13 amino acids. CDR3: CATSRPVADTQYF. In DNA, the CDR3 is TGTGCCACCAGTAGACCCGTCGCGGATACGCAGTATTTT.

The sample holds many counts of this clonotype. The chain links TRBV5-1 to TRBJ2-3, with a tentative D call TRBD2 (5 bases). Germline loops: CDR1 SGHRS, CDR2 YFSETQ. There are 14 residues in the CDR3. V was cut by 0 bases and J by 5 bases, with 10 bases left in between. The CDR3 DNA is TGCGCCAGCAGCTTGGCGGCGGGCGGAGATACGCAGTATTTT. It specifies CASSLAAGGDTQYF.

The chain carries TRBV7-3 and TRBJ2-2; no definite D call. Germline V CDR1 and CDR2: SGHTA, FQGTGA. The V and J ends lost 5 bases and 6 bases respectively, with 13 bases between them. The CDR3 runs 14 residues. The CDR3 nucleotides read TGTGCCAGCAGCCCGACCGGCGGATCCGGGGAGCTGTTTTTT. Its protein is CASSPTGGSGELFF.

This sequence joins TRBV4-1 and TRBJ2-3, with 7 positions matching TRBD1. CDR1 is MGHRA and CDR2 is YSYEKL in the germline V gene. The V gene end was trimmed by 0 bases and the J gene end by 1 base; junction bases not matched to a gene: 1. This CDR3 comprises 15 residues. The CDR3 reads CASSQDDRGTDTQYF. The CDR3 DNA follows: TGCGCCAGCAGCCAAGATGACAGGGGCACAGATACGCAGTATTTT.

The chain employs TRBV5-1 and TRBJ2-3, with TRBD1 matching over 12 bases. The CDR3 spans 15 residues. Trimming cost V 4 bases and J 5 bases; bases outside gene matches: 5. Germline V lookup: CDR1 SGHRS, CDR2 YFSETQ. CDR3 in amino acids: CASSRGQGAEDTQYF. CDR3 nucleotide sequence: TGCGCCAGCAGCCGGGGACAGGGGGCCGAAGATACGCAGTATTTT.

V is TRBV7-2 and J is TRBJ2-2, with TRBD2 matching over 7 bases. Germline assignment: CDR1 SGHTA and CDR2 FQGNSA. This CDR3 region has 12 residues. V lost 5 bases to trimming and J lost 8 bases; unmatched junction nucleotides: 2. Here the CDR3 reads CASSGREGELFF. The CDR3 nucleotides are TGTGCCAGCAGCGGGAGGGAGGGGGAGCTGTTTTTT.

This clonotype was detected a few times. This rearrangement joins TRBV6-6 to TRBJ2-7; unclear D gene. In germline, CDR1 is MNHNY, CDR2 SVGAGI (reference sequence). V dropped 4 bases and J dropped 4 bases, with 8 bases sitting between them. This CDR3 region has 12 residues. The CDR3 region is CASSSVLYEQYV. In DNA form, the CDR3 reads TGTGCCAGCAGTTCAGTGCTTTACGAGCAGTACGTC.

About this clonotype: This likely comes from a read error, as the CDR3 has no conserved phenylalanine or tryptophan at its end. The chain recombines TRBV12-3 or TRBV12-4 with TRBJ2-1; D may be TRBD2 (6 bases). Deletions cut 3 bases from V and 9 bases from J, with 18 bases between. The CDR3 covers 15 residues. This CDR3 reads CASSFGAGGPPEQFS. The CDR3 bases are TGTGCCAGCAGTTTTGGGGCCGGGGGACCACCTGAGCAGTTCTCC.

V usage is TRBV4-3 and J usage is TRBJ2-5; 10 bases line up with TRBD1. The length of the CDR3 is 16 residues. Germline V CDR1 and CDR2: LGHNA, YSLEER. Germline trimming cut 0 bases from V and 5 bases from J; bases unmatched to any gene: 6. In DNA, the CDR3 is TGCGCCAGCAGCCAAGATTGGGACAGGGGTGTGGAGACCCAGTACTTC. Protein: CASSQDWDRGVETQYF.